This is a list of T cell receptor beta chains from one sample in a study of regulatory T cells in long-lasting Graves disease. TCRdb used MiXCR to reprocess the multiplex PCR reads, holding one entry per CDR3 protein. The sample includes a few hundred thousand distinct CDR3 sequences, over 20% of them seen just once. This specimen was peripheral blood mononuclear cells (PBMCs), taken at new diagnosis, from a patient treated with antithyroid drugs. The receptors here all came from a female donor with Graves disease. Both conserved end residues are part of each CDR3. Clone size is not always given. Where it is, it says once, few, many or a class for expanded clones.

CDR3,V,size,J,length
CASSLDPGNQPQHF,TRBV5-1,many,TRBJ1-5,14
CASSKGTSGGLQEAQYF,TRBV9,few,TRBJ2-5,17
CASSLASSIYNSPLHF,TRBV7-2,many,TRBJ1-6,16
CASSKGGKFTDTQYF,TRBV27,many,TRBJ2-3,15
CASSQLAGETYNEQFF,TRBV3-1,few,TRBJ2-1,16
CASHKQEETQYF,TRBV2,NA,TRBJ2-5,12
CSARGQPYSNQPQHF,TRBV20-1,many,TRBJ1-5,15
CASSQQGSNEQFF,TRBV18,many,TRBJ2-1,13
CSARDGFTDTQYF,TRBV20-1,many,TRBJ2-3,13
CASSPSSGDYNEQFF,TRBV6-1,NA,TRBJ2-1,15
CASSPPGLAGWTDTQYF,TRBV12-3/TRBV12-4,NA,TRBJ2-3,17
CASSSRLVPSYNEQFF,TRBV7-3,many,TRBJ2-1,16
CASSMGPLSGNTIYF,TRBV2,many,TRBJ1-3,15
CASSPSGYTEAFF,TRBV6-8,once,TRBJ1-1,13
CASSPRGAANTGELFF,TRBV11-2,few,TRBJ2-2,16
CASSTGTSADTQYF,TRBV28,many,TRBJ2-3,14
CSAEDRSSYNSPLHF,TRBV20-1,many,TRBJ1-6,15
CSASVAVGGEQFF,TRBV20-1,many,TRBJ2-1,13
CASSPTLPGSGAGAGELFF,TRBV18,few,TRBJ2-2,19
CASRPSGLREGNEQFF,TRBV11-2,many,TRBJ2-1,16
CASSYERGGTGELFF,TRBV6-2/TRBV6-3,few,TRBJ2-2,15
CASSQSLGDTQYF,TRBV6-1,few,TRBJ2-3,13
CSARSGINTGELFF,TRBV20-1,many,TRBJ2-2,14
CASSPGQAYTGELFF,TRBV7-2,many,TRBJ2-2,15
CASSQDGGSNQPQHF,TRBV4-2,many,TRBJ1-5,15
CASSQDPVLAGGNEQFF,TRBV3-1,many,TRBJ2-1,17
CSDGLAGVNEQFF,TRBV29-1,many,TRBJ2-1,13
CASRDGGSYNEQFF,TRBV6-2/TRBV6-3,NA,TRBJ2-1,14
CASSLGTGGRQETQYF,TRBV7-2,many,TRBJ2-5,16
CASSEKTGVTEAFF,TRBV6-2/TRBV6-3,many,TRBJ1-1,14
CASSSGSSGANVLTF,TRBV6-2/TRBV6-3,many,TRBJ2-6,15
CASSTRLRTITTNEKLFF,TRBV6-1,NA,TRBJ1-4,18
CASSPSTSGNYEQYF,TRBV7-8,many,TRBJ2-7,15
CASSLYPGQGGAFF,TRBV5-1,many,TRBJ1-1,14
CASSTYRQVLTDTQYF,TRBV27,NA,TRBJ2-3,16
CASSLGQGEVAFF,TRBV5-1,NA,TRBJ1-1,13
CASTNHGGELFF,TRBV2,many,TRBJ2-2,12
CASSTIQGRNIQYF,TRBV19,NA,TRBJ2-4,14
CASSLSSAGNSYKQYF,TRBV7-3,NA,TRBJ2-7,16
CASSPPLEQRNQPQHF,TRBV28,many,TRBJ1-5,16
CASSVRLAGGPNEQFF,TRBV7-9,many,TRBJ2-1,16